This record concerns one T cell receptor (beta chain) sequence. Trimming cost V 3 bases and J 12 bases, with 12 bases left between them. CDR3 length equals 12 residues. The record originates from a study of blood T cell repertoires in COVID-19. Study in general: The United States, Italy and Spain were the sources of the acute and convalescent COVID-19 samples. PBMCs, B-cell-depleted T cells, or T cells provided the cDNA or gDNA that made up the material.

Per the original data handling: It was from reference gene primer amplification that nucleated cell counts were estimated. Assay used: immunoSEQ multiplex PCR; TCRdb lists only in-frame clones, some missing. The V and J calls and the clone size are those of that table, but D and trimming were determined from the DNA. The table shows 95,000 to 150,000 clones, with about 88% occurring only once. Sequencing was done on a sample of peripheral blood. The chain recombines TRBV12-3 or TRBV12-4 with TRBJ2-4; D is possibly TRBD1 (6 bases). The source is a human donor in a cohort sampled during active COVID-19. For the CDR3, the DNA is TGTGCCAGCAGTTTTGACCGGGACAATCAGTACTTC. Protein product: CASSFDRDNQYF.